One sample yielded the 26 T cell receptor beta chains listed below, sequenced in a study of blood T cells in healthy people across ages (dated by TCRdb to the mid-2010s). Libraries were constructed by 5' RACE. TCRdb records Illumina HiSeq 2500 as the sequencer. A second roughly 6 to 12 cycle PCR used a sample-barcoded 5' primer and a J-beta primer mix. TCRdb reanalyzed the raw reads on its own, using fastp at Q25 for trimming and MiXCR for clone calling, and kept in-frame beta chains. Every distinct CDR3 protein forms one entry, paired with its most common genes and DNA. The sample has about 970,000 distinct CDR3 sequences on record, about 53% of them singletons. The top ten clonotypes cover over 20% of the sample. Sequencing used blood. The receptor set was obtained from a woman aged 60-75 years in good health.

This clonotype was counted a single time. This chain links TRBV11-2 with TRBJ2-1; D not resolved. Germline CDR1 and CDR2: SGHAT and FQNNGV. Between the trimmed V and J ends, which lost 9 bases and 2 bases, there was a span of 11 bases. The CDR3 length is 13 residues. CDR3 in amino acids: CARSGFAYNEQFF. The CDR3 DNA reads TGTGCCAGATCGGGCTTCGCCTACAATGAGCAGTTCTTC.

The rearrangement uses TRBV10-3 and TRBJ2-1; D possibly corresponds to TRBD2 (5 bases). Germline V gene lookup returns CDR1 ENHRY and CDR2 SYGVKD. The CDR3 extends over 15 amino acids. V was shortened by 4 bases and J by 0 bases, with 10 bases between the two germline ends. CDR3 nucleotide sequence: TGTGCCATCAGTGGCGGGCCCCCCTCCTACAATGAGCAGTTCTTC. It specifies CAISGGPPSYNEQFF.

The rearrangement joins TRBV5-1 to TRBJ2-7, with 7 bases fitting TRBD1. The CDR3 contains 16 residues. The trim removed 4 bases at V and 3 bases at J, leaving 13 bases unmatched. Per germline, CDR1 SGHRS and CDR2 YFSETQ. The CDR3 nucleotides read TGCGCCAGCAGCCCCGGGGACAGAGACAATTACTACGAGCAGTACTTC. Protein sequence: CASSPGDRDNYYEQYF.

This clonotype appeared a few times. V and J are TRBV20-1 and TRBJ2-7; 9 bases agree with TRBD1. V was pared by 1 base and J by 4 bases, with 8 bases of the junction left unmatched. CDR1 DFQATT and CDR2 SNEGSKA come from the germline V gene (reference sequence). This CDR3 has 15 residues. CDR3 DNA: TGCAGTGCTAGAGCTACAGGGGGCGGTAATTACGAGCAGTACTTC. Its protein is CSARATGGGNYEQYF.

CDR3 bases: TGTGCCAGCAGGGTAAGCGGGAGCCCCTACAATGAGCAGTTCTTC. Translation: CASRVSGSPYNEQFF. The chain combines TRBV2 with TRBJ2-1; 8 nucleotides match TRBD2. The V segment lost 6 bases and the J segment 2 bases; nucleotides outside the gene matches: 6. Germline lookup yields CDR1 SNHLY and CDR2 FYNNEI. CDR3 length: 15 residues.

This clonotype was seen only a few times. This chain joins TRBV11-2 and TRBJ2-7, with D perhaps matching TRBD2 (5 bases). The CDR3 sequence is 15 residues long. Looked up from germline, CDR1 is SGHAT and CDR2 is FQNNGV. The V gene lost 2 bases and the J gene lost 3 bases, with 14 bases spanning the gap. CDR3 sequence (DNA): TGTGCCAGCAGCTTATGGTCTGCGGCGGGCTACGAGCAGTACTTC. This sequence encodes CASSLWSAAGYEQYF.

This clonotype was observed a handful of times. The chain joins TRBV6-1 to TRBJ2-7; D perhaps matches TRBD2 (6 bases). Trimming left V 6 bases short and J 2 bases short, with 17 bases between. The CDR3 is 15 residues long. Germline V gene lookup returns CDR1 MNHNS and CDR2 SASEGT. DNA of the CDR3: TGTGCCAGCAGCGCACTGCCGGGAGAGACCTACGAGCAGTACTTC. It is translated as CASSALPGETYEQYF.

CDR3 DNA: TGTGCCAGCAGCTTAAAGGGACTAGCGGGAGGGCACGAGCAGTACTTC. It codes for CASSLKGLAGGHEQYF. The genes are TRBV7-2 and TRBJ2-7; TRBD2 agrees at 16 bases. With 2 bases clipped from V and 5 bases from J, the junction kept 3 bases outside the gene matches. In germline, CDR1 is SGHTA, CDR2 FQGNSA. This CDR3 contains 16 residues.

Here the CDR3 reads CAISVKEEFGAFF. Written as DNA, the CDR3 is TGTGCCATCAGTGTAAAAGAGGAATTTGGAGCTTTCTTT. J is TRBJ1-1 and V is TRBV10-3; the D is unclear. This CDR3 region has 13 residues. CDR1 and CDR2 (germline): ENHRY, SYGVKD. V lost 4 bases and J 10 bases, leaving 16 bases between the germline ends.

The chain joins TRBV20-1 to TRBJ2-7; weak D call: TRBD1 (6 bases). The DNA end lines up better with TRBJ2-5; the J call may be wrong. Germline V gives CDR1 DFQATT, CDR2 SNEGSKA (reference sequence). This CDR3 is built from 12 residues. The DNA of the CDR3 is TGCAGTGCTCCAAGGACAGAAGAGACCCAGTACTTC. It translates to CSAPRTEETQYF.

The chain couples TRBV4-2 to TRBJ1-2; D remains unclear. V was cut by 0 bases and J by 7 bases, with 6 bases left in between. The CDR3 is made up of 12 amino acids. Germline CDR1 and CDR2: LGHNA and YNFKEQ. The CDR3 reads CASSQDGTGYTF. The DNA for the CDR3 is TGTGCCAGCAGCCAAGATGGTACTGGCTACACCTTC.

Comment on this clonotype: The junction differs from germline at one of its ends, possibly a read error. The J gene is TRBJ2-5, the V gene TRBV28; D perhaps matches TRBD1 (7 bases). The J call is uncertain, as TRBJ2-7 better fits the DNA end. The CDR3 sequence is 16 residues long. Germline values: CDR1 MDHEN, CDR2 SYDVKM. The CDR3 DNA reads as TGTGCCAACAGTTTCGGGACAGTAGCGGCTAGCTACGAGCAGTACTTC. It specifies CANSFGTVAASYEQYF.

The V and J genes are TRBV18 and TRBJ1-2; D is perhaps TRBD1 (6 bases). Germline V gene data show CDR1 as KGHSH and CDR2 as LQKENI. This CDR3 has 15 residues. The V gene lost 4 bases and the J gene lost 10 bases, with 22 bases spanning the gap. The CDR3 coding sequence is TGTGCCAGCTCACTTTCATTACGGGACATCTCTGTCTACACCTTC. This codes for CASSLSLRDISVYTF.

This clonotype was detected once. This chain joins TRBV27 and TRBJ2-1; TRBD2 matches at 8 bases. V shed 3 bases and J 6 bases; nucleotides not matched to a gene: 13. Germline V gene data show CDR1 as MNHEY and CDR2 as SMNVEV (reference sequence). The CDR3 totals 17 residues. The CDR3 sequence is CASSFLGSASGLNEQFF. CDR3 nucleotide sequence: TGTGCCAGCAGTTTTCTTGGCTCGGCTAGCGGGCTCAATGAGCAGTTCTTC.

This clonotype was picked up a small number of times. The chain employs TRBV29-1 and TRBJ1-4; D may be TRBD1 (6 bases). Trimming removed 7 bases from V and 7 bases from J, with 13 bases in between. Germline lookup yields CDR1 SQVTM and CDR2 ANQGSEA. The CDR3 totals 12 residues. Here the CDR3 DNA reads TGCAGCGCTGGACAGTTTGGTGAAAAACTGTTTTTT. Amino acids: CSAGQFGEKLFF.

The chain carries TRBV20-1 and TRBJ2-1, with 9 bases lining up with TRBD2. Looked up from germline, CDR1 is DFQATT and CDR2 is SNEGSKA (reference sequence). CDR3 size: 15 residues. Trimming cost V 6 bases and J 7 bases; bases outside gene matches: 13. For the CDR3, the DNA is TGCAGTGCAAGTGCTGCGGGAGGGCGGCTAAATGAGCAGTTCTTC. Its protein is CSASAAGGRLNEQFF.

The gene calls are TRBV3-1 and TRBJ1-5; D uncertain. This CDR3 spans 14 amino acids. CDR1 is LGHDT and CDR2 is YNNKEL in the germline V gene (reference sequence). Deletions cut 0 bases from V and 6 bases from J, with 9 bases between. CDR3 protein: CASSQEFVPQPQHF. The CDR3 DNA is TGTGCCAGCAGCCAAGAGTTTGTTCCTCAGCCCCAGCATTTT. The full variable domain, in which reference TRBV3-1 and TRBJ1-5 provide the parts outside the CDR3, is DTAVSQTPKYLVTQMGNDKSIKCEQNLGHDTMYWYKQDSKKFLKIMFSYNNKELIINETVPNRFSPKSPDKAHLNLHINSLELGDSAVYFCASSQEFVPQPQHFGDGTRLSIL.

This clonotype has only a few counts. The V call is TRBV20-1, the J call TRBJ1-2; TRBD1 is a possible D gene (6 bases). Trimming shortened V by 3 bases and J by 4 bases, and 21 bases separated the two germline ends. The CDR3 runs to 16 residues. The V gene's germline CDR1 is DFQATT and CDR2 SNEGSKA (reference sequence). The CDR3 protein is CSASTGADFIGYGYTF. The CDR3 DNA is TGCAGTGCTAGTACGGGGGCGGATTTTATAGGCTATGGCTACACCTTC.

The gene calls are TRBV20-1 and TRBJ2-1, with a tentative D call TRBD2 (6 bases). Trimming cost V 1 base and J 4 bases, with 14 bases left between them. In germline, CDR1 is DFQATT, CDR2 SNEGSKA (reference sequence). There are 15 residues in the CDR3. CDR3 residues: CSARAKGSGYNEQFF. The CDR3 region has the DNA TGCAGTGCTAGAGCCAAGGGTAGCGGATACAATGAGCAGTTCTTC.

The chain joins TRBV12-3 or TRBV12-4 to TRBJ2-3; D is unclear. The CDR3 loop spans 11 amino acids. V gave up 9 bases and J gave up 5 bases, with 9 bases separating them. This chain's CDR3 is CARVLGDTQYF. The CDR3 region has the DNA TGTGCCAGAGTGCTGGGAGATACGCAGTATTTT.

This chain uses TRBV20-1 with TRBJ2-7; 8 nucleotides match TRBD1. V shed 6 bases and J 2 bases; nucleotides not matched to a gene: 6. Germline CDR1 and CDR2: DFQATT and SNEGSKA (reference sequence). This CDR3 has 13 residues. The CDR3 protein is CSAGDRKTYEQYF. The CDR3 nucleotides read TGCAGTGCAGGGGACAGGAAAACCTACGAGCAGTACTTC.

In nucleotides, the CDR3 is TGTGCCAGCAGTACCCGACTAGGCCACGAGCAGTACTTC. Translation gives CASSTRLGHEQYF. The chain combines TRBV12-3 or TRBV12-4 with TRBJ2-4, with D maybe TRBD2 (6 bases). Gene TRBJ2-7 matches the end of the DNA better, so the J call may be wrong. This CDR3 has 13 residues.

This clonotype occurred a few times. The chain is built from TRBV3-1 and TRBJ2-7; 14 nucleotides line up with TRBD2. Trimming removed 0 bases from V and 5 bases from J; junction bases left unmatched: 0. The CDR3 runs 15 residues. Germline CDR1 LGHDT, CDR2 YNNKEL (reference sequence). The CDR3 protein is CASSQEGLAGDEQYF. The CDR3 region has the DNA TGTGCCAGCAGCCAAGAGGGACTAGCGGGAGACGAGCAGTACTTC.

This chain links TRBV25-1 with TRBJ2-5; D not resolved. The CDR3 is made up of 12 amino acids. CDR1 and CDR2 from the germline V gene are MGHDK and SYGVNS. Trimming left V 1 base short and J 11 bases short, with 11 bases between. The CDR3 spells CASSELGHEQYF. The CDR3 DNA sequence: TGTGCCAGCAGTGAATTAGGGCATGAGCAGTACTTC.

The V gene is TRBV12-3 or TRBV12-4, the J gene TRBJ2-7; 9 nucleotides line up with TRBD2. The CDR3 is 14 amino acids. J was trimmed by 1 base and V by 6 bases; bases with no gene match: 4. The CDR3 DNA is TGTGCCAGCAGGGGGACTAGCACTTCCTACGAGCAGTACTTC. Translated: CASRGTSTSYEQYF.

This clonotype was found many times. The chain couples TRBV12-3 or TRBV12-4 to TRBJ2-5; D is uncertain. V gave up 7 bases and J gave up 4 bases, with 7 bases separating them. The CDR3 is 11 amino acids. The CDR3 sequence is CASTYGETQYF. The DNA for the CDR3 is TGTGCCAGCACTTACGGAGAGACCCAGTACTTC.